The sequence of this TCR beta chain was determined in a study of blood T cell repertoires in COVID-19. The overall study: T cells, B-cell-depleted T cells, or PBMCs provided the cDNA or gDNA that served as material.

The CDR3 runs to 17 residues. Recruited during active infection, patients (from Seattle) were subsequently followed longitudinally. Here immunoSEQ multiplex PCR was the method, and the copy in TCRdb shows in-frame clones only, minus some. This table holds roughly 320,000 clones, about 87% found once. This chain joins TRBV12-2 and TRBJ2-7; the table's D gene call, TRBD2, was not cross checked with the DNA. TRBV12-2 is a known pseudogene. Material: peripheral blood. This TCR was sampled from a woman aged 45-60 years with COVID-19, enrolled during active disease. The CDR3 DNA is TGTGCAAGTCGCTTAGTTAAGGCGGGAGGTAGCTCCTACGAGCAGTACTTC. As protein: CASRLVKAGGSSYEQYF.